This T cell receptor beta chain appears in the sequencing data of a study of blood T cell repertoires in COVID-19. CDR1 and CDR2 from the germline V gene are SGHDN and FVKESK. The CDR3 runs 15 residues. The V gene lost 0 bases and the J gene lost 1 base, with 9 bases spanning the gap. Data came from immunoSEQ multiplex PCR; TCRdb stores just in-frame clones and leaves some out. This repertoire shows around 100,000 clones, roughly 87% found once; its top ten account for around 5%. In its sample, this clone was seen once. The chain has TRBV14 and TRBJ1-2; possibly TRBD1 for D (6 bases). This clonotype was sampled from a woman in her fifties or sixties with COVID-19, enrolled during active disease. Sequencing was performed on peripheral blood. The CDR3 nucleotides are TGTGCCAGCAGCCAAGACCTAGGGGGTAACTATGGCTACACCTTC. Protein sequence: CASSQDLGGNYGYTF.